The text below deals with one TCR beta chain. This sample was taken from a study of blood T cell repertoires in COVID-19. Study information: COVID-19 samples collected from the United States, Italy and Spain covered acute and convalescent phases.

Produced via immunoSEQ multiplex PCR; TCRdb's table is partial and in-frame only. Altogether around 120,000 clones are present, 88% being singletons, with the ten largest covering 0.88%. The ends were cut back, 5 bases at V and 0 bases at J, with 8 bases in the middle. The CDR3 sequence is 15 residues long. Per germline, CDR1 SEHNR and CDR2 FQNEAQ (reference sequence). The sequence came from a woman between 45 and 60 years old with active or convalescent COVID-19. The specimen sequenced was peripheral blood. This sequence joins TRBV7-9 and TRBJ1-6; D is ambiguous. The chain's CDR3 is CASSLGSSYNSPLHF. Here the CDR3 DNA reads TGTGCCAGCAGCCTCGGGAGCTCCTATAATTCACCCCTCCACTTT.